The source of this T cell receptor (beta chain) is a study of blood T cell repertoires in COVID-19. This CDR3 comprises 15 residues. Per the germline V gene, CDR1 is LNHNV and CDR2 is YYDKDF (reference sequence). V lost 2 bases and J 2 bases, leaving 10 bases between the germline ends. Source study methods: The authors estimated nucleated cell counts from reference gene primer amplification. The repertoire was sequenced with immunoSEQ multiplex PCR; TCRdb's copy has only in-frame clones and lacks some. V, J and clone size reflect that table, while D and trimming were determined from the DNA. The sample has around 300,000 clones, over 75% seen once.

Sequencing used peripheral blood. This TCR came from a man aged 18 to 29 with active or convalescent COVID-19. The J gene is TRBJ2-1, the V gene TRBV15, with D possibly TRBD1 on 6 matching bases. CDR3 amino acids: CATSRQGSPYNEQFF. CDR3 bases: TGTGCCACCAGCAGACAGGGGTCCCCCTACAATGAGCAGTTCTTC.